This is a list of T cell receptor beta chains from one sample in a study of regulatory T cells in long-lasting Graves disease. Each CDR3 protein gets one entry after TCRdb re-called the multiplex PCR reads with MiXCR. The table includes roughly 260,000 distinct CDR3 sequences, approximately 20% detected once. The data were also submitted as part of a second study, on T cells in Graves' hyperthyroidism and ophthalmopathy.

Material: peripheral blood mononuclear cells (PBMCs), obtained at new diagnosis, from a patient treated with antithyroid drugs. All receptors come from a woman aged 25 to 45 with Graves disease. Both conserved end residues are part of each CDR3. Each record gives: CDR3 length, J gene, V gene, CDR3 protein.

len: 15; j_gene: TRBJ2-1; v_gene: TRBV18; CDR3aa: CASSPRGARGDEQFF
len: 13; j_gene: TRBJ1-2; v_gene: TRBV7-9; CDR3aa: CASSFGGTGGYTF
len: 11; j_gene: TRBJ1-2; v_gene: TRBV3-1; CDR3aa: CASSQADGYTF
len: 16; j_gene: TRBJ1-1; v_gene: TRBV3-1; CDR3aa: CASSQEPSTRNTEAFF
len: 14; j_gene: TRBJ2-7; v_gene: TRBV18; CDR3aa: CASSPAGGTYEQYF
len: 15; j_gene: TRBJ2-7; v_gene: TRBV18; CDR3aa: CASSPSRGMSYEQYF
len: 15; j_gene: TRBJ2-7; v_gene: TRBV18; CDR3aa: CASSRTGQGVSEQYF
len: 15; j_gene: TRBJ2-7; v_gene: TRBV27; CDR3aa: CASSWTGTGLYEQYF
len: 14; j_gene: TRBJ2-2; v_gene: TRBV7-9; CDR3aa: CASSLAVGTGELFF
len: 15; j_gene: TRBJ1-1; v_gene: TRBV5-1; CDR3aa: CASSYKSSRGTEAFF
len: 13; j_gene: TRBJ2-7; v_gene: TRBV7-3; CDR3aa: CASSFTAPYEQYF
len: 14; j_gene: TRBJ1-1; v_gene: TRBV7-2; CDR3aa: CASRLQGAGTEAFF
len: 12; j_gene: TRBJ2-7; v_gene: TRBV27; CDR3aa: CASSLMGYEQYF
len: 15; j_gene: TRBJ1-2; v_gene: TRBV11-2; CDR3aa: CASSPLRPSRYGYTF
len: 15; j_gene: TRBJ1-5; v_gene: TRBV4-1; CDR3aa: CASSQRTGGRQPQHF
len: 16; j_gene: TRBJ1-2; v_gene: TRBV5-1; CDR3aa: CASSLEVTGTGYGYTF
len: 11; j_gene: TRBJ1-1; v_gene: TRBV5-1; CDR3aa: CASTGTEEAFF